These T cell receptor beta chains were read from a single sample in a study of Ad26.COV2.S vaccination and SARS-CoV-2 variants. Sequenced by immunoSEQ multiplex PCR; TCRdb stores in-frame clones only, minus some. The sample includes 440,000 or so clones, roughly 88% of them seen just once. Sequences were derived from peripheral blood, sampled in a trial of Ad26.COV2.S vaccine versus placebo. The receptors here all came from a person between 18 and 60 years old who received the Ad26.COV2.S COVID-19 vaccine or a placebo. Each CDR3 is given without its conserved first and last residue. The order of the fields is J gene, V gene, CDR3 protein.

>TRBJ1-1|TRBV19
ASSPRRIDTEAF
>TRBJ2-1|TRBV21-1
ASSKACSSYNEQF
>TRBJ2-3|TRBV5-1
ASRKEGAGDTQY
>TRBJ1-2|TRBV19
ASSMEEDSYGYT
>TRBJ2-7|TRBV4-2
ASSQGGTSYEQY
>TRBJ1-5|TRBV5-6
ASSLTGYSNQPQH
>TRBJ2-7|TRBV2
ASSTQRELSYEQY
>TRBJ2-1|TRBV6-6
ASSSRDTHNEQF
>TRBJ2-7|TRBV7-8
ASSLGRAYEQY
>TRBJ1-1|TRBV6-4
ASSRGELTEAF
>TRBJ2-1|TRBV4-3
ASSQALADYNEQF
>TRBJ1-5|TRBV28
ASSFAGRRSNQPQH
>TRBJ2-1|TRBV27
ASSRASGVYNEQF
>TRBJ1-4|TRBV15
ATSTDPPPEKLF
>TRBJ2-5|TRBV6-2/TRBV6-3
ASSYHPRDAAQETQY
>TRBJ2-7|TRBV6-1
ASSETSGRRYEQY
>TRBJ1-1|TRBV7-8
ASSLRTGGAFRTEAF
>TRBJ2-4|TRBV19
ASRETGLAKNIQY
>TRBJ1-2|TRBV29-1
SSAGGADYGYT